Listed below are T cell receptor beta chains from one sample, sequenced in a study of T cell responses to AZD1222 COVID-19 vaccine. Only in-frame clones appear in the TCRdb table, and some are missing; sequencing was by immunoSEQ multiplex PCR. Among 160,000 or so clones, approximately 94% were seen once, and the ten largest hold 4.5% to 5.5%. The specimen was peripheral blood, collected 28 days after the second AZD1222 dose. The receptors stem from an adult who received the AZD1222 COVID-19 vaccine. The CDR3 runs from the conserved cysteine through the conserved F or W. Each record gives: D gene, V gene, CDR3 length, J gene, CDR3 protein, CDR3 DNA. A D gene is named only where the DNA matches it firmly.

d_call: TRBD2
v_call: TRBV3-1/TRBV3-2
cdr3_length: 15
j_call: TRBJ2-7
cdr3_aa: CASSQMGLATHEQYF
cdr3_nt: TGTGCCAGCAGCCAGATGGGACTAGCTACCCACGAGCAGTACTTC

d_call: -
v_call: TRBV29-1
cdr3_length: 14
j_call: TRBJ1-1
cdr3_aa: CSVPTGPVDTEAFF
cdr3_nt: TGCAGCGTCCCAACCGGGCCGGTGGACACTGAAGCTTTCTTT

d_call: -
v_call: TRBV27
cdr3_length: 14
j_call: TRBJ2-3
cdr3_aa: CASSPPRGSDTQYF
cdr3_nt: TGTGCCAGCAGTCCCCCTCGGGGGTCAGATACGCAGTATTTT

d_call: -
v_call: TRBV18
cdr3_length: 15
j_call: TRBJ1-5
cdr3_aa: CASSPGGVGNQPQHF
cdr3_nt: TGTGCCAGCTCACCAGGGGGGGTCGGCAATCAGCCCCAGCATTTT

d_call: -
v_call: TRBV25-1
cdr3_length: 12
j_call: TRBJ2-7
cdr3_aa: CASSEMGYEQYF
cdr3_nt: TGTGCCAGCAGTGAAATGGGTTACGAGCAGTACTTC

d_call: -
v_call: TRBV6-2/TRBV6-3
cdr3_length: 12
j_call: TRBJ1-1
cdr3_aa: CASSYPATEAFF
cdr3_nt: TGTGCCAGCAGTTATCCGGCTACTGAAGCTTTCTTT

d_call: -
v_call: TRBV5-1
cdr3_length: 14
j_call: TRBJ2-3
cdr3_aa: CASKAGSPPHTQYF
cdr3_nt: TGCGCCAGCAAGGCGGGATCCCCCCCCCATACGCAGTATTTT

d_call: TRBD1
v_call: TRBV14
cdr3_length: 19
j_call: TRBJ1-2
cdr3_aa: CASSQEARGTGAWDFGYTF
cdr3_nt: TGTGCCAGCAGCCAAGAAGCTAGGGGGACAGGGGCTTGGGATTTTGGCTACACCTTC

d_call: -
v_call: TRBV7-2
cdr3_length: 15
j_call: TRBJ2-5
cdr3_aa: CASSLVAGGQETQYF
cdr3_nt: TGTGCCAGCAGCTTAGTGGCAGGGGGGCAAGAGACCCAGTACTTC

d_call: -
v_call: TRBV28
cdr3_length: 14
j_call: TRBJ2-7
cdr3_aa: CASSFNPGGDAQYF
cdr3_nt: TGTGCCAGCAGTTTTAATCCAGGGGGGGATGCGCAGTACTTC

d_call: -
v_call: TRBV19
cdr3_length: 13
j_call: TRBJ1-2
cdr3_aa: CASSLRGFYGYTF
cdr3_nt: TGTGCCAGTAGCCTCAGGGGCTTCTATGGCTACACCTTC

d_call: -
v_call: TRBV24-1
cdr3_length: 17
j_call: TRBJ2-2
cdr3_aa: CATSDFIRGSSTGELFF
cdr3_nt: TGTGCCACCAGTGATTTTATCAGGGGATCGAGCACCGGGGAGCTGTTTTTT

d_call: TRBD2
v_call: TRBV29-1
cdr3_length: 16
j_call: TRBJ2-1
cdr3_aa: CSAEPILAGVTDEQFF
cdr3_nt: TGCAGCGCCGAACCGATACTAGCGGGGGTGACCGATGAGCAGTTCTTC

d_call: -
v_call: TRBV6-5
cdr3_length: 11
j_call: TRBJ2-1
cdr3_aa: CATGLDNEQFF
cdr3_nt: TGTGCCACCGGACTCGACAATGAGCAGTTCTTC

d_call: TRBD1
v_call: TRBV5-4
cdr3_length: 14
j_call: TRBJ1-1
cdr3_aa: CASSSTGAIPEAFF
cdr3_nt: TGTGCCAGCAGCTCTACAGGGGCGATACCTGAAGCTTTCTTT

d_call: -
v_call: TRBV27
cdr3_length: 14
j_call: TRBJ2-1
cdr3_aa: CASSLSGSYNEQFF
cdr3_nt: TGTGCCAGCAGTTTGAGTGGATCCTACAATGAGCAGTTCTTC

d_call: TRBD1
v_call: TRBV6-2/TRBV6-3
cdr3_length: 15
j_call: TRBJ1-1
cdr3_aa: CASSYIPGGRSEAFF
cdr3_nt: TGTGCCAGCAGTTACATACCAGGGGGTAGGTCTGAAGCTTTCTTT

d_call: TRBD1
v_call: TRBV24-1
cdr3_length: 18
j_call: TRBJ2-5
cdr3_aa: CATSDLKRTGVVEETQYF
cdr3_nt: TGTGCCACCAGTGATCTGAAGAGGACAGGGGTTGTGGAAGAGACCCAGTACTTC

d_call: TRBD1
v_call: TRBV19
cdr3_length: 13
j_call: TRBJ1-1
cdr3_aa: CASRDRGLTEAFF
cdr3_nt: TGTGCCAGCAGGGACAGGGGGCTTACTGAAGCTTTCTTT

d_call: -
v_call: TRBV7-8
cdr3_length: 12
j_call: TRBJ1-5
cdr3_aa: CASSFPPEPQHF
cdr3_nt: TGTGCCAGCAGCTTCCCCCCTGAGCCCCAGCATTTT

d_call: -
v_call: TRBV20-1
cdr3_length: 11
j_call: TRBJ2-1
cdr3_aa: CSAPSGYEQFF
cdr3_nt: TGCAGTGCTCCTAGTGGGTATGAGCAGTTCTTC

d_call: -
v_call: TRBV5-8
cdr3_length: 12
j_call: TRBJ1-3
cdr3_aa: CASSPGPNTIYF
cdr3_nt: TGTGCCAGCAGCCCCGGCCCAAACACCATATATTTT

d_call: TRBD1
v_call: TRBV9
cdr3_length: 15
j_call: TRBJ1-1
cdr3_aa: CASSVVGQGLTEAFF
cdr3_nt: TGTGCCAGCAGCGTAGTGGGACAGGGCCTCACTGAAGCTTTCTTT

d_call: TRBD2
v_call: TRBV14
cdr3_length: 19
j_call: TRBJ2-3
cdr3_aa: CASSQSRWTSGRAEDTQYF
cdr3_nt: TGTGCCAGCAGCCAATCAAGGTGGACTAGCGGGAGGGCTGAAGATACGCAGTATTTT

d_call: -
v_call: TRBV5-1
cdr3_length: 13
j_call: TRBJ2-3
cdr3_aa: CASSFGATDTQYF
cdr3_nt: TGCGCCAGCAGCTTTGGGGCCACAGATACGCAGTATTTT